These 21 T cell receptor beta chains were sequenced from one sample in a study of CD8+CD57+ T cells in acquired aplastic anemia listed by TCRdb under 2018. Expansion of CD8+CD57+ cells had been shown by flow cytometry in the patients chosen for sequencing. The sequencing machine was an Illumina HiSeq 2000. TCR beta VDJ combination and CDR3 sequence profiling used genomic DNA as the template. The raw public reads went through TCRdb reprocessing: fastp at Q25, MiXCR clone calling, in-frame beta chains kept. Every CDR3 protein is listed once, alongside the most common genes and DNA of its rows. This sample is represented by about 200,000 distinct CDR3 sequences; 60% to 80% of them were singletons. Roughly 53% of the sample rests with the top ten. Sequenced material: sorted CD4+, CD8+, or CD8+CD57+ T cells (not recorded which) from PBMCs. Receptors were obtained from a human donor with aplastic anemia.

The V gene is TRBV7-9, the J gene TRBJ2-3; 8 nucleotides align to TRBD1. This CDR3 contains 15 residues. Germline loops: CDR1 SEHNR, CDR2 FQNEAQ (reference sequence). Germline trimming cut 5 bases from V and 2 bases from J; bases unmatched to any gene: 6. This chain's CDR3 is CASSKTGGSTDTQYF. CDR3 bases: TGTGCCAGCAGCAAAACAGGGGGATCCACAGATACGCAGTATTTT.

The gene calls are TRBV6-4 and TRBJ1-3, with D maybe TRBD1 (5 bases). CDR1 is MRHNA, CDR2 SNTAGT, per germline. The V end was cut by 7 bases, the J end by 3 bases, with 13 bases between. CDR3 length equals 14 residues. This CDR3 reads CASTPWGGGNTIYF. CDR3 nucleotide sequence: TGTGCCAGCACCCCTTGGGGGGGTGGAAACACCATATATTTT.

This clonotype has more than one count but fewer than ten. J is TRBJ2-7 and V is TRBV7-8; the match to TRBD1 covers 7 bases. The germline gives CDR1 SGHVS, CDR2 FQNEAQ. The trim removed 7 bases at V and 0 bases at J, leaving 6 bases unmatched. The CDR3 sequence is 14 residues long. CDR3: CASTRDSFSYEQYF. CDR3 coding DNA: TGTGCCAGCACTAGGGACAGTTTCTCCTACGAGCAGTACTTC.

The rearrangement links TRBV11-2 to TRBJ2-5; no clear D. Looked up from germline, CDR1 is SGHAT and CDR2 is FQNNGV. CDR3 length equals 13 residues. The ends were cut back, 3 bases at V and 5 bases at J, with 10 bases in the middle. CDR3 sequence: CASSFGSRETQYF. The CDR3 nucleotides read TGTGCCAGCAGCTTCGGGTCCCGGGAGACCCAGTACTTC.

The chain is built from TRBV2 and TRBJ2-5, with 7 bases matching TRBD2. This CDR3 region has 17 residues. Unmatched junction bases numbered 9, after V lost 0 bases and J lost 2 bases. CDR1 is SNHLY, CDR2 FYNNEI, per germline. This CDR3 is CASSEAVGLGGQETQYF. CDR3 coding DNA: TGTGCCAGCAGTGAAGCCGTAGGACTAGGCGGTCAAGAGACCCAGTACTTC.

This clonotype was observed many times. The gene calls are TRBV7-2 and TRBJ2-3, with D possibly matching TRBD2 (7 bases). V was clipped by 5 bases and J by 6 bases, with 21 bases between them. In germline, CDR1 is SGHTA, CDR2 FQGNSA. The CDR3 contains 16 residues. CDR3 in amino acids: CASSPQGGGLLDTQYF. The CDR3, as DNA: TGTGCCAGCAGCCCACAAGGGGGGGGATTATTGGATACGCAGTATTTT.

This rearrangement joins TRBV19 to TRBJ1-5, with D possibly TRBD1 on 6 matching bases. Trimming removed 9 bases at V and 2 bases at J, with 14 bases between. Germline V lookup: CDR1 LNHDA, CDR2 SQIVND (reference sequence). This CDR3 has 14 residues. Here the CDR3 reads CASTQGFGNQPQHF. CDR3 nucleotide sequence: TGTGCCAGCACACAGGGTTTTGGCAATCAGCCCCAGCATTTT.

This clonotype occurred a few times. This chain connects TRBV7-9 to TRBJ2-1; 13 bases line up with TRBD2. CDR1 SEHNR and CDR2 FQNEAQ come from the germline V gene (reference sequence). This CDR3 has 17 amino acids. The V gene end was trimmed by 5 bases and the J gene end by 7 bases; junction bases not matched to a gene: 11. The CDR3 protein is CASSPRLAGGRMNEQFF. The CDR3 nucleotides read TGTGCCAGCAGCCCACGACTAGCGGGAGGACGGATGAATGAGCAGTTCTTC.

This clonotype was counted once. The CDR3 sequence is CASTRLLGLETQYF. DNA of the CDR3: TGTGCCAGCACCAGGCTGCTGGGATTAGAGACCCAGTACTTC. The V gene is TRBV11-3, the J gene TRBJ2-5; no clear D gene. Trimming shortened V by 7 bases and J by 4 bases, and 16 bases separated the two germline ends. The germline gives CDR1 SGHNT, CDR2 YENEEA. The CDR3 is 14 amino acids.

This clonotype was recorded many times. This chain links TRBV6-5 with TRBJ2-1; D possibly matches TRBD1 or TRBD2 (5 bases each). The CDR3 contains 12 residues. The germline V gene has CDR1 MNHEY and CDR2 SVGAGI. CDR3 sequence reads: CAEGRIYNEQFF. CDR3 nucleotides: TGTGCTGAGGGACGTATATACAATGAGCAGTTCTTC.

This clonotype came up once. The germline gene is not matched at one end of the junction; a read error may be the cause. The chain is built from TRBV25-1 and TRBJ2-2; TRBD1 matches 9 bases. CDR1 MGHDK and CDR2 SYGVNS come from the germline V gene. The CDR3 loop spans 11 amino acids. The CDR3, as DNA: TGTGCCAGCAGACCGGACAGGGGACTCCCTTTT. It is translated as CASRPDRGLPF.

The V and J genes are TRBV29-1 and TRBJ2-2; D might be TRBD2 (5 bases). Per the germline V gene, CDR1 is SQVTM and CDR2 is ANQGSEA. Trimming stripped 1 base from V and 7 bases from J, with 13 bases between. The CDR3 is made up of 14 amino acids. CDR3 amino acids: CSVEVPRGIGELFF. As DNA, the CDR3 is TGCAGCGTTGAAGTCCCTAGAGGGATCGGGGAGCTGTTTTTT.

The rearrangement joins TRBV10-1 to TRBJ1-3, with D possibly matching TRBD1 (6 bases). Germline values: CDR1 WNHNN, CDR2 SYGVQD (reference sequence). The CDR3 consists of 17 residues. Deletions cut 4 bases from V and 9 bases from J, with 25 bases between. CDR3: CASSVCPNRAGRLTIYF. The CDR3 DNA reads as TGCGCCAGCAGTGTATGTCCTAACAGGGCCGGACGTCTCACCATATATTTT.

The chain has TRBV3-1 and TRBJ1-1; D is uncertain. Germline V gene data show CDR1 as LGHDT and CDR2 as YNNKEL (reference sequence). The CDR3 has 12 residues. V lost 0 bases and J lost 4, with 3 bases in between. The CDR3 DNA reads as TGTGCCAGCAGCCAAGATGCCACTGAAGCTTTCTTT. This gives the protein CASSQDATEAFF.

V is TRBV29-1 and J is TRBJ2-5, with D perhaps matching TRBD1 (6 bases). Trimming stripped 5 bases from V and 7 bases from J, with 17 bases between. The V gene's germline CDR1 is SQVTM and CDR2 ANQGSEA. This CDR3 is built from 13 residues. CDR3 sequence reads: CSVLPGHRATQYF. CDR3 sequence (DNA): TGCAGCGTTTTACCGGGACATCGAGCGACCCAGTACTTC.

Details on this clonotype: The CDR3 does not end in the conserved phenylalanine or tryptophan, so this is likely a read error. The chain employs TRBV19 and TRBJ2-3, with no clear D. Trimming took off 6 bases at V and 6 bases at J, with 7 bases between the two ends. Germline CDR1 and CDR2: LNHDA and SQIVND (reference sequence). The CDR3 sequence is 11 residues long. The CDR3, as DNA: TGTGCCAGTAGCTACGGGGATACGCAGTATCTT. Translating gives CASSYGDTQYL.

This chain uses TRBV5-1 with TRBJ1-6, with D possibly matching TRBD1 (5 bases). V dropped 0 bases and J dropped 10 bases, with 17 bases sitting between them. The germline gives CDR1 SGHRS, CDR2 YFSETQ. This CDR3 has 16 residues. CDR3 amino acids: CASSLAGGRVRSPLHF. In nucleotides, the CDR3 is TGCGCCAGCAGCTTGGCAGGTGGCAGGGTGCGCTCACCCCTCCACTTT.

The table lists this clonotype with a count of one. V usage is TRBV9 and J usage is TRBJ2-3; D gene unclear. There are 16 residues in the CDR3. The V gene lost 0 bases and the J gene lost 0 bases, with 11 bases spanning the gap. Germline CDR1 is SGDLS and CDR2 is YYNGEE. CDR3 bases: TGTGCCAGCAGCGTAGTTGGGGTTGGGAGCACAGATACGCAGTATTTT. Amino acids: CASSVVGVGSTDTQYF. Filled out from reference TRBV9 and TRBJ2-3, the complete variable domain reads DSGVTQTPKHLITATGQRVTLRCSPRSGDLSVYWYQQSLDQGLQFLIQYYNGEERAKGNILERFSAQQFPDLHSELNLSSLELGDSALYFCASSVVGVGSTDTQYFGPGTRLTVL.

This clonotype has a count of ten or more. The J gene is TRBJ2-6, the V gene TRBV5-8; D remains ambiguous. Trimming left V 0 bases short and J 1 base short, with 5 bases between. The CDR3 is 15 amino acids. The germline CDR1 and CDR2 sequences are SGHTS and YDEGEE. The CDR3 DNA sequence: TGTGCCAGCAGCTTGGACTGGTCTGGGGCCAACGTCCTGACTTTC. It codes for CASSLDWSGANVLTF.

The chain combines TRBV7-2 with TRBJ1-3, with D hard to call. CDR3 length equals 14 residues. Trimming took off 1 base at V and 3 bases at J, with 7 bases between the two ends. The V gene's germline CDR1 is SGHTA and CDR2 FQGNSA. Here the CDR3 reads CASSLEQSGNTIYF. The CDR3 nucleotides read TGTGCCAGCAGCTTAGAGCAGAGTGGAAACACCATATATTTT.

This chain joins TRBV7-4 and TRBJ2-7; TRBD2 matches at 13 bases. Germline V CDR1 and CDR2: SGHVT, SQSDAQ. The CDR3 sequence is 19 residues long. Germline trimming cut 1 base from V and 6 bases from J; bases unmatched to any gene: 15. CDR3 in amino acids: CASSLVTSGGAGLGCEQYF. In DNA, the CDR3 is TGTGCCAGCAGCTTAGTCACTAGCGGGGGGGCCGGTCTCGGGTGCGAGCAGTACTTC.